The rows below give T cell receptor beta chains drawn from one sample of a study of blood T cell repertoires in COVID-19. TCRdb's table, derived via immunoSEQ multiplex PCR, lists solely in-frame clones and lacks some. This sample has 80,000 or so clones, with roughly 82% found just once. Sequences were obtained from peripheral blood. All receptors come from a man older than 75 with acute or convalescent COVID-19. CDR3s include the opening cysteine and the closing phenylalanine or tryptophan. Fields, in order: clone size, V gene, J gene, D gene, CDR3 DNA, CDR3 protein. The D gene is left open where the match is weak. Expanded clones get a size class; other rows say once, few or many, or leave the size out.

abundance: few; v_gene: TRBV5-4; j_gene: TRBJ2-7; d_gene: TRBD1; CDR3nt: TGTGCCAGCAGCTGGGGACAGGGCAGCTCCTACGAGCAGTACTTC; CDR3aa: CASSWGQGSSYEQYF
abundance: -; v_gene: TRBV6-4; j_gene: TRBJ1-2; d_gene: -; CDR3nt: TGTGCCAGCAGCCCTCAGGCCGGGGGAAATGGCTACACCTTC; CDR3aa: CASSPQAGGNGYTF
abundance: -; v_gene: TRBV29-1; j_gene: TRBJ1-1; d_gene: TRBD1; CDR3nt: TGCAGCGCAGGGGGCGCGGACACTGAAGCTTTCTTT; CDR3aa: CSAGGADTEAFF
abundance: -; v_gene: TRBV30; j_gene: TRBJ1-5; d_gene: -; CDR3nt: TGTGCCTGGAGCCGTGGGGGGAGTAGCAATCAGCCCCAGCATTTT; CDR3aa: CAWSRGGSSNQPQHF
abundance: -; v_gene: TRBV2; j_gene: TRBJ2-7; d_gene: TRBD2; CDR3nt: TGTGCCAGCAGGTACGGCGCGGGGGGTTTTTACGAGCAGTACTTC; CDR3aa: CASRYGAGGFYEQYF
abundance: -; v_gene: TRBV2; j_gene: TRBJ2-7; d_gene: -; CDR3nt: TGTGCCAGCAGTGGGGAGTACTACGAGCAGTACTTC; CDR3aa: CASSGEYYEQYF
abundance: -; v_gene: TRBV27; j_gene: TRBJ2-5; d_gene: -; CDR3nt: TGTGCCAGCAGTTTTCGTATCGGGGAGACCCAGTACTTC; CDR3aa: CASSFRIGETQYF
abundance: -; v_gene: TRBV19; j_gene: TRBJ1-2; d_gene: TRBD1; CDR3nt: TGTGCCAGTAGTGCAACGGACAGGGGACTCAACTATGGCTACACCTTC; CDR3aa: CASSATDRGLNYGYTF
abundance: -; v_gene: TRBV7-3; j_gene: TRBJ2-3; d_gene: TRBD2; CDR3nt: TGTGCCAGCAGCCCGGGACTAGCGGGGAGCACAGATACGCAGTATTTT; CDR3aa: CASSPGLAGSTDTQYF
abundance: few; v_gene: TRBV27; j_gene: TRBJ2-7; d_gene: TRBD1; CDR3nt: TGTGCCAGCAGTCCCCCTGGGACAGGGGACTACGAGCAGTACTTC; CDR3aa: CASSPPGTGDYEQYF
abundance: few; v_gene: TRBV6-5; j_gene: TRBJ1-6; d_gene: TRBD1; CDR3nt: TGTGCCAGCAGGTTGAGGACAGGGGATTCACCCCTCCACTTT; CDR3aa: CASRLRTGDSPLHF
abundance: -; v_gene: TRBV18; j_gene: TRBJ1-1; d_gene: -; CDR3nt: TGTGCCAGCTCACGATTAGCGGGACGGCGGGTTACTGAAGCTTTCTTT; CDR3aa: CASSRLAGRRVTEAFF
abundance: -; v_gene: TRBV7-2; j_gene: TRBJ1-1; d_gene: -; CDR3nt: TGTGCCAGCAGTAGGCGGGCGAAACAGGGGAACACTGAAGCTTTCTTT; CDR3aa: CASSRRAKQGNTEAFF
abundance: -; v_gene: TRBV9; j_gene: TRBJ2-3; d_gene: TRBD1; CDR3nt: TGTGCCAGCAGCGTAGAGGGACAGAGCACAGATACGCAGTATTTT; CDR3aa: CASSVEGQSTDTQYF
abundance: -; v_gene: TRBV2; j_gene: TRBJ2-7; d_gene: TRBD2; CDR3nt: TGTGCCAGCTCGATCCGGGCCACGGGGGGGGAGCAGTACTTC; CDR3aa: CASSIRATGGEQYF
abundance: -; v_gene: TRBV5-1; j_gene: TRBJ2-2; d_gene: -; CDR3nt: TGCGCCAGCAGCTTCGGGGTGTCAAACACCGGGGAGCTGTTTTTT; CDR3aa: CASSFGVSNTGELFF
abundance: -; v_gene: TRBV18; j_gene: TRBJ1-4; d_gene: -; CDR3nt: TGTGCCAGCTCACCACCCTATCCGGAGGCTGAAAAACTGTTTTTT; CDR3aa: CASSPPYPEAEKLFF
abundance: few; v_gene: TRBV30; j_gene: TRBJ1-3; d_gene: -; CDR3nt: TGTGCCTGGAGTGTAACAGGGGGAAACACCATATATTTT; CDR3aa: CAWSVTGGNTIYF
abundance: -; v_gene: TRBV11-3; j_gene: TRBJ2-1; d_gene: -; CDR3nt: TGTGCCAGCAGCTCCGGCCCAGAGGGTGAGCAGTTCTTC; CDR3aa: CASSSGPEGEQFF
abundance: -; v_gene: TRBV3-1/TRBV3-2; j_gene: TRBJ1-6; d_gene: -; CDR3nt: TGTGCCAGCAGCCAAGTTGGGCAGGGTCCTAATAGTTCACCCCTCCACTTT; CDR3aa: CASSQVGQGPNSSPLHF
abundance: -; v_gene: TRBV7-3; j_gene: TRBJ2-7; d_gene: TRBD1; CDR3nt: TGTGCCAGCAGCCCTGACAGGGGCCGGGAGCAGTACTTC; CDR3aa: CASSPDRGREQYF
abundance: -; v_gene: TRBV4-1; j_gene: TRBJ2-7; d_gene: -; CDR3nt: TGCGCCAGCAGCCAAGATGAGGGGGTTTGGGTCGAGCAGTACTTC; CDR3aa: CASSQDEGVWVEQYF
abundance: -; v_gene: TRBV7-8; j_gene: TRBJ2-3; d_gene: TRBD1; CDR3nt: TGTGCCAGCAGCTCCGACAGGGGAGGCACAGATACGCAGTATTTT; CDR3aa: CASSSDRGGTDTQYF
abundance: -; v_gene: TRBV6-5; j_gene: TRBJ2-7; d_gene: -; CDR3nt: TGTGCCAGCAGTCGGACAATCCCGAGCTCCTACGAGCAGTACTTC; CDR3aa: CASSRTIPSSYEQYF
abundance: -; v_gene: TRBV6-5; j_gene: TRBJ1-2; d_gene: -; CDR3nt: TGTGCCAGCAGCGCGGGAGGGACGAATAACTATGGCTACACCTTC; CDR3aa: CASSAGGTNNYGYTF
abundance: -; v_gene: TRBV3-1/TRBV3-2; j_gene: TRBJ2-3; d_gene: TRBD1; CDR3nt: TGTGCCAGCAGCCTAATCCTCTCAGGGGGAGCGCAGTATTTT; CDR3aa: CASSLILSGGAQYF
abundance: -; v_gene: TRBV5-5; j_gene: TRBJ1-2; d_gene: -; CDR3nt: TGTGCCAGCAGCTCGGGGGGATTCGGGGATGGCTACACCTTC; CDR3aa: CASSSGGFGDGYTF
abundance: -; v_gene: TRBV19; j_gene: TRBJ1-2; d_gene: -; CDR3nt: TGTGCCAGTGAACGATCGATTACGGGCAGGGAGGGGCAAACCTTC; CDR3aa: CASERSITGREGQTF